This T cell receptor beta chain derives from a study of T-cell memory formation after mild COVID-19. This clonotype was seen only a few times. TCRdb passed the 5' RACE reads through MiXCR, listing each CDR3 protein once. The sample gives some 260,000 distinct CDR3 sequences, 16% of which show up once; approximately 3.5% is in the top ten. Losses at the gene ends were 7 bases for V and 1 base for J; bases not matched to a gene: 7. Germline loops: CDR1 SNHLY, CDR2 FYNNEI. The CDR3 has 14 amino acids. This rearrangement joins TRBV2 to TRBJ2-7; 7 bases are a match to TRBD1. The sequence derives from a young man who had mild COVID-19 (a few samples of this study predate the infection). Cell type and time point are not known. Input material: PBMCs or a T cell subset sorted from them (not recorded which). CDR3 nucleotide sequence: TGTGCCAGCACCATGGACAGGTTATCCTACGAGCAGTACTTC. Translated, it gives CASTMDRLSYEQYF.